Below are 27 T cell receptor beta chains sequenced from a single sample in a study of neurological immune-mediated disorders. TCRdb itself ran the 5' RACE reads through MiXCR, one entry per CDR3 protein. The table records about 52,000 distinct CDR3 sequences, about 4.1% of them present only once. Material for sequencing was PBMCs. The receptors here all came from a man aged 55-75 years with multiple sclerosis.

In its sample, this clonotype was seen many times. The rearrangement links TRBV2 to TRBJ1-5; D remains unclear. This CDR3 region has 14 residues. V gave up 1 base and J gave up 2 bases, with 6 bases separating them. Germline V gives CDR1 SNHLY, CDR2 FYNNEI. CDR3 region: CASSEGRGNQPQHF. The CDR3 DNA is TGTGCCAGCAGTGAAGGGAGGGGCAATCAGCCCCAGCATTTT.

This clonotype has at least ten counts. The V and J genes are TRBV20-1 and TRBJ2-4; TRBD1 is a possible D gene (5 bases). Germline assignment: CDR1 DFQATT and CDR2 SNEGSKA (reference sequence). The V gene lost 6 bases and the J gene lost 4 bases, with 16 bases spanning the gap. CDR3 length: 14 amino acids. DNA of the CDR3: TGCAGTGCCCGTAGGGGTGACGGTAAAAACATTCAGTACTTC. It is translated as CSARRGDGKNIQYF.

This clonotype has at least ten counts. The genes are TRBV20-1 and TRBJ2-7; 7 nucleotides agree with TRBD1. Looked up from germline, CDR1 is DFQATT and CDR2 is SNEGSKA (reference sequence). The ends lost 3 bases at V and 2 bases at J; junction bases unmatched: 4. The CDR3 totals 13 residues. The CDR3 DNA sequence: TGCAGTGCTAGTATCGGACAGGCCTACGAGCAGTACTTC. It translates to CSASIGQAYEQYF.

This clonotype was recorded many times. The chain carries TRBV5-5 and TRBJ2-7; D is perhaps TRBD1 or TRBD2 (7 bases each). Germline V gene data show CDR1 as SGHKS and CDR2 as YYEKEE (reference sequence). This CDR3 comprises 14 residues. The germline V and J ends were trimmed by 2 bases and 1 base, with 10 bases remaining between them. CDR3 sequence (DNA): TGTGCCAGCAGCTTCCAGGGGGGGTCCTACGAGCAGTACTTC. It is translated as CASSFQGGSYEQYF.

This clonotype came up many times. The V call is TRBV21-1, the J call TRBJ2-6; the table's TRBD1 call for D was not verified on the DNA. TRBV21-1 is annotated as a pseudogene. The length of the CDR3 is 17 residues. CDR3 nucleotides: TGTGCCAGCAGCAAGCGTATGGCCGGGGTTGGGGCCAACGTCCTGACTTTC. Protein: CASSKRMAGVGANVLTF.

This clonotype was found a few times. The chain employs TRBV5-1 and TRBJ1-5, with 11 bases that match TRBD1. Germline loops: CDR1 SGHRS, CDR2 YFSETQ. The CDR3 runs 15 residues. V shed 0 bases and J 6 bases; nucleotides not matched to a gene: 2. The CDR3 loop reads CASSLGGTGGQPQHF. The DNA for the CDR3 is TGCGCCAGCAGCTTGGGAGGGACAGGGGGTCAGCCCCAGCATTTT. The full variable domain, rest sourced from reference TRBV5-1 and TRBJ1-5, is KAGVTQTPRYLIKTRGQQVTLSCSPISGHRSVSWYQQTPGQGLQFLFEYFSETQRNKGNFPGRFSGRQFSNSRSEMNVSTLELGDSALYLCASSLGGTGGQPQHFGDGTRLSIL.

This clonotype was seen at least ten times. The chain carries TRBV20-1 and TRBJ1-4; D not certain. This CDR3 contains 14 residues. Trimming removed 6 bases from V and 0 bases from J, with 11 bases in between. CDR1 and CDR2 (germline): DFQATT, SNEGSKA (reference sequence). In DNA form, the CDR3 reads TGCAGTGCCAGCCACGGTGCAACTAATGAAAAACTGTTTTTT. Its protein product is CSASHGATNEKLFF.

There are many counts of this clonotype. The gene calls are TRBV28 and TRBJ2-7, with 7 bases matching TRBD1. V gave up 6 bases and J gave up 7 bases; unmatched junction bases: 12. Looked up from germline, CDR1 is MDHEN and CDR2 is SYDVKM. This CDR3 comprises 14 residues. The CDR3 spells CASSLIDRDGEQYF. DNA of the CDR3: TGTGCCAGCAGCTTAATTGACAGGGATGGTGAGCAGTACTTC.

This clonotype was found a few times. CDR3 sequence: CSASRQDQETQYF. The CDR3 DNA sequence: TGCAGTGCTAGTAGGCAGGACCAAGAGACCCAGTACTTC. The genes are TRBV20-1 and TRBJ2-5; D gene uncertain. Germline V gene sequence: CDR1 DFQATT, CDR2 SNEGSKA (reference sequence). The V gene lost 3 bases and the J gene lost 0 bases, with 8 bases spanning the gap. CDR3 length: 13 amino acids.

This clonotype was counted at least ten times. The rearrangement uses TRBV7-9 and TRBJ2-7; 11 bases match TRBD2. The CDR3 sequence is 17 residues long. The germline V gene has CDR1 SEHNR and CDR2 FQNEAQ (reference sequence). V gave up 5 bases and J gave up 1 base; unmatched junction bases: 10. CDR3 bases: TGTGCCAGCAGCGCCCCGACTAGCGGGATAGGATCCTACGAGCAGTACTTC. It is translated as CASSAPTSGIGSYEQYF.

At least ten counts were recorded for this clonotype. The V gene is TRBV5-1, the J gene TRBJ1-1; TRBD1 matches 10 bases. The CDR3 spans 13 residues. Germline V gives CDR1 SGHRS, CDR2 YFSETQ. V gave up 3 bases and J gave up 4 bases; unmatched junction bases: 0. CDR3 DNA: TGCGCCAGCAGCTGGACAGGGGGCACTGAAGCTTTCTTT. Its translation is CASSWTGGTEAFF.

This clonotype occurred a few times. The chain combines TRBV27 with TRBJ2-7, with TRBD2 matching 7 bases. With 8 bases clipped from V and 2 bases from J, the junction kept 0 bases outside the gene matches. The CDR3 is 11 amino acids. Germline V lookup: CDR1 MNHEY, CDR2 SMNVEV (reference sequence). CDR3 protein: CASGGAYEQYF. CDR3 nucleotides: TGTGCCAGCGGGGGGGCCTACGAGCAGTACTTC.

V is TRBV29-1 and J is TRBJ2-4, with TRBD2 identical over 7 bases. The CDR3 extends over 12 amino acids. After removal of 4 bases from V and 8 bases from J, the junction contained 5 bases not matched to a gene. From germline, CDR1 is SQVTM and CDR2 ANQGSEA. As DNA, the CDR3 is TGCAGCGTTGGGGGCGCGGGGGACATTCAGTACTTC. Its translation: CSVGGAGDIQYF. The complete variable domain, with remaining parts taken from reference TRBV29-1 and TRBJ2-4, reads SAVISQKPSRDICQRGTSLTIQCQVDSQVTMMFWYRQQPGQSLTLIATANQGSEATYESGFVIDKFPISRPNLTFSTLTVSNMSPEDSSIYLCSVGGAGDIQYFGAGTRLSVL.

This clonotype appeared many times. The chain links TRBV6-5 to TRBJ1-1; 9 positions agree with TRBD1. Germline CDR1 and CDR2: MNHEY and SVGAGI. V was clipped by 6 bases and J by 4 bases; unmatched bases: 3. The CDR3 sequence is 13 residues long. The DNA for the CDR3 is TGTGCCAGCAGAGAGGACAGGGGCACTGAAGCTTTCTTT. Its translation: CASREDRGTEAFF.

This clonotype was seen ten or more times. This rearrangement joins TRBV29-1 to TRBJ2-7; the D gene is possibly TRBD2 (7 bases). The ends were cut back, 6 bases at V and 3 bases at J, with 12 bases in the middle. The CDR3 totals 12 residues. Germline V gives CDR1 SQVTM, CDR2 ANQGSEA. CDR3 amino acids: CSVGGPDYEQYF. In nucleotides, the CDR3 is TGCAGCGTCGGGGGGCCTGACTACGAGCAGTACTTC.

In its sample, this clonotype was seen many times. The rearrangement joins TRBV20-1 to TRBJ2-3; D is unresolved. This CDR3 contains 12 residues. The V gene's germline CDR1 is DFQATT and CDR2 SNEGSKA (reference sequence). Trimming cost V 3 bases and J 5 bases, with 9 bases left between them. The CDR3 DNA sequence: TGCAGTGCTAGGGTGTGGGGAGATACGCAGTATTTT. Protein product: CSARVWGDTQYF.

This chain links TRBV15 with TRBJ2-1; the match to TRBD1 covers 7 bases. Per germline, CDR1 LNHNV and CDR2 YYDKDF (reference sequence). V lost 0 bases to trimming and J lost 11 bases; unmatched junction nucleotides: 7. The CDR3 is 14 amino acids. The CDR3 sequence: CATSREDRDSKQFF. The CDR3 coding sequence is TGTGCCACCAGCAGAGAGGACCGGGACAGTAAGCAGTTCTTC.

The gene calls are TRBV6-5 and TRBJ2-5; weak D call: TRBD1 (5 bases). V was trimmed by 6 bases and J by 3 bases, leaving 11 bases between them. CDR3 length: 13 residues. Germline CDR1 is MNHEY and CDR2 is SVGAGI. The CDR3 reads CASRLTVEETQYF. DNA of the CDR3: TGTGCCAGCAGATTGACAGTGGAAGAGACCCAGTACTTC.

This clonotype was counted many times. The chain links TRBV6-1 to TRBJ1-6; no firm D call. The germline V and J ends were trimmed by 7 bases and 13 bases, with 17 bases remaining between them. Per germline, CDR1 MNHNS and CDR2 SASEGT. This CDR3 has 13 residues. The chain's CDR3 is CASKPGRIPPLHF. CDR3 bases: TGTGCCAGCAAGCCAGGCAGGATTCCGCCCCTCCACTTT.

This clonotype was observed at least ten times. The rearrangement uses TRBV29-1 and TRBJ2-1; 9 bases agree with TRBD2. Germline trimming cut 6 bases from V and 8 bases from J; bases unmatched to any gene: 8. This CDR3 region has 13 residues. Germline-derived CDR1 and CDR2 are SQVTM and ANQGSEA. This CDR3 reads CSVFSGSGDEQFF. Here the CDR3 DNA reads TGCAGCGTATTTAGCGGGAGCGGGGATGAGCAGTTCTTC.

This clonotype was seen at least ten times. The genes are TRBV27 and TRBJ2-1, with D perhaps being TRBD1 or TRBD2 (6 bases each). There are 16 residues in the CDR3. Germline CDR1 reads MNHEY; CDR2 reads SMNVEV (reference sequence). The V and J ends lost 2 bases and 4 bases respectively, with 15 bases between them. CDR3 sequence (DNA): TGTGCCAGCAGTTTAAGTGGGGGGCCCCCTTACAATGAGCAGTTCTTC. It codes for CASSLSGGPPYNEQFF.

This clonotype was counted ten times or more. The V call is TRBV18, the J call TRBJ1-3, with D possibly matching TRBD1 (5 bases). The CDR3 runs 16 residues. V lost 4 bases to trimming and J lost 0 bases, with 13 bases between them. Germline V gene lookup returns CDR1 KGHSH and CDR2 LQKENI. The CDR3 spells CASSRGKGTSGNTIYF. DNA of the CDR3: TGTGCCAGCTCACGAGGAAAGGGGACCTCTGGAAACACCATATATTTT.

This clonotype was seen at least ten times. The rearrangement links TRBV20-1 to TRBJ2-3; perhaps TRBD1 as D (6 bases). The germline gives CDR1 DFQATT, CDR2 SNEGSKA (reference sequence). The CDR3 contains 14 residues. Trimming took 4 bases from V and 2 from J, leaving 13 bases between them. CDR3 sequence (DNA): TGCAGTGCTACCCCAGGGGCACCCACAGATACGCAGTATTTT. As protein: CSATPGAPTDTQYF.

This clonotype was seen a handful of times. The CDR3 is CATSVRRGFEAFF. CDR3 DNA sequence: TGTGCCACCAGCGTTCGGAGGGGGTTTGAAGCTTTCTTT. The chain links TRBV15 to TRBJ1-1; TRBD1 might be the D (6 bases). With 5 bases removed from V and 7 bases from J, the gap between germline ends came to 14 bases. CDR3 size: 13 residues. Germline CDR1 and CDR2: LNHNV and YYDKDF (reference sequence).

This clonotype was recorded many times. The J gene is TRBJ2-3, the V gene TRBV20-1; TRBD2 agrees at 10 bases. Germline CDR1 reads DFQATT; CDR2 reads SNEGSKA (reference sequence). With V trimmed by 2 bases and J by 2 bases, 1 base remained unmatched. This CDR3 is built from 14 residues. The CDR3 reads CSARLAGATDTQYF. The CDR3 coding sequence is TGCAGTGCTAGACTAGCGGGGGCCACAGATACGCAGTATTTT.

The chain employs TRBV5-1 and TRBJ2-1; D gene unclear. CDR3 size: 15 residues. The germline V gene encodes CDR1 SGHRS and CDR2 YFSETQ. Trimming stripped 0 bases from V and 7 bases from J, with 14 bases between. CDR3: CASSLEGSSRNEQFF. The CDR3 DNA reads TGCGCCAGCAGCTTGGAAGGCTCTAGTAGGAATGAGCAGTTCTTC.

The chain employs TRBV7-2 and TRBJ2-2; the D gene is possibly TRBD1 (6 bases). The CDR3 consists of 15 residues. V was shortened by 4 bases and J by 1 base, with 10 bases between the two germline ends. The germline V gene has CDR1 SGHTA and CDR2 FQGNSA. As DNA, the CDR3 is TGTGCCAGCAGCTCCAGGGGCATGAACACCGGGGAGCTGTTTTTT. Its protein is CASSSRGMNTGELFF.